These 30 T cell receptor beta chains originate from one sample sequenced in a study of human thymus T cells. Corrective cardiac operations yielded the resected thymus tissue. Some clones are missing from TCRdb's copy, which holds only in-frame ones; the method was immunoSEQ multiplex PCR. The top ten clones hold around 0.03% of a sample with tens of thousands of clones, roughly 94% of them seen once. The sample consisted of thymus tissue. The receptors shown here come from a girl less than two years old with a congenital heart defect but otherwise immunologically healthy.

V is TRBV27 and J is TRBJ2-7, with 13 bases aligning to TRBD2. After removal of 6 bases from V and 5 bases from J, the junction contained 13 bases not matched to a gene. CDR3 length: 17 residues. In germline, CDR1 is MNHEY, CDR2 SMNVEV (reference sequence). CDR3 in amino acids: CASSRTSGSPSGHEQYF. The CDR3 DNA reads TGTGCCAGCAGCCGGACTAGCGGGAGTCCGTCGGGCCACGAGCAGTACTTC.

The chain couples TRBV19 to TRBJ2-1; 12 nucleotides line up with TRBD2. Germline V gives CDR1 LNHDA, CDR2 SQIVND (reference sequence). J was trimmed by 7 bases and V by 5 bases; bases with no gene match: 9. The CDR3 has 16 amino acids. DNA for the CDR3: TGTGCCAGTAGTCCGCGGACTAGCGGGATGGTGAATGAGCAGTTCTTC. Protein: CASSPRTSGMVNEQFF.

The CDR3 here is CASSLSGSRGQETQYF. CDR3 coding DNA: TGCGCCAGCAGCTTGAGCGGGTCGCGAGGACAAGAGACCCAGTACTTC. The V gene is TRBV5-1, the J gene TRBJ2-5; maybe TRBD2 (6 bases). Trimming removed 1 base from V and 2 bases from J, with 15 bases in between. The CDR3 totals 16 residues. Germline V gene sequence: CDR1 SGHRS, CDR2 YFSETQ.

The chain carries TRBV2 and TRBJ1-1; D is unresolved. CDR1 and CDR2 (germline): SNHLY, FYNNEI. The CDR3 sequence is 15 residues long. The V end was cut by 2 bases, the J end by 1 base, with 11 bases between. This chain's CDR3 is CASSETGRENTEAFF. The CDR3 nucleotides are TGTGCCAGCAGTGAAACGGGGAGGGAGAACACTGAAGCTTTCTTT. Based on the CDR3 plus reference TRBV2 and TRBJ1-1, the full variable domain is EPEVTQTPSHQVTQMGQEVILRCVPISNHLYFYWYRQILGQKVEFLVSFYNNEISEKSEIFDDQFSVERPDGSNFTLKIRSTKLEDSAMYFCASSETGRENTEAFFGQGTRLTVV.

The chain's CDR3 is CASSSRQLIVETQYF. The CDR3 bases are TGTGCCAGCAGCTCCCGACAGCTTATAGTGGAGACCCAGTACTTC. The chain is built from TRBV11-2 and TRBJ2-5, with D possibly matching TRBD1 (5 bases). CDR1 and CDR2 from the germline V gene are SGHAT and FQNNGV. The CDR3 spans 15 residues. The ends were cut back, 4 bases at V and 5 bases at J, with 17 bases in the middle.

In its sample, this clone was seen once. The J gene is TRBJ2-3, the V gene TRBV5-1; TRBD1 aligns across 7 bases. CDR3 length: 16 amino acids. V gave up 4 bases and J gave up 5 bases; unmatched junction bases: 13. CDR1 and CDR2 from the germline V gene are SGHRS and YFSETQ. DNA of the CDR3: TGCGCCAGCAGCCCTCCAGGGGACAGCTGTCGAGATACGCAGTATTTT. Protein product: CASSPPGDSCRDTQYF.

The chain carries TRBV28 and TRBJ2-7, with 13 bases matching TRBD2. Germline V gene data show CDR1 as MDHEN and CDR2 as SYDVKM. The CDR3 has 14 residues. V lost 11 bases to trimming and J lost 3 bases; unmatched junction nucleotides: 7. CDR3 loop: CAGRRTSGSYEQYF. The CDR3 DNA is TGTGCCGGACGACGGACTAGCGGGAGCTACGAGCAGTACTTC.

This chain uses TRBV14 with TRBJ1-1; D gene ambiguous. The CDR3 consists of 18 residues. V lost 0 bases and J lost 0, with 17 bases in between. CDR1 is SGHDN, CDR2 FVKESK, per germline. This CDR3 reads CASSQEGTSRRMNTEAFF. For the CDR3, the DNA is TGTGCCAGCAGCCAAGAGGGTACCAGTCGTCGAATGAACACTGAAGCTTTCTTT. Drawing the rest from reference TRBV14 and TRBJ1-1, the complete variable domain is EAGVTQFPSHSVIEKGQTVTLRCDPISGHDNLYWYRRVMGKEIKFLLHFVKESKQDESGMPNNRFLAERTGGTYSTLKVQPAELEDSGVYFCASSQEGTSRRMNTEAFFGQGTRLTVV.

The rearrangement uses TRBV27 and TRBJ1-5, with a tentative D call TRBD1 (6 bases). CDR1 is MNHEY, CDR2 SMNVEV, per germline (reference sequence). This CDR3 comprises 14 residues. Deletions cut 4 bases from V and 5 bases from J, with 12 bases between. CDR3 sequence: CASSSGTLYQPQHF. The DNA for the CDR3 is TGTGCCAGCAGTTCCGGGACACTCTATCAGCCCCAGCATTTT.

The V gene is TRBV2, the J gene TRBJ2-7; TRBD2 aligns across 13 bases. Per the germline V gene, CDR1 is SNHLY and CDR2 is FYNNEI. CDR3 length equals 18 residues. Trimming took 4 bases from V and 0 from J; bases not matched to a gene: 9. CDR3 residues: CASSVGLAGEDGSYEQYF. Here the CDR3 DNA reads TGTGCCAGCAGTGTCGGACTAGCGGGAGAAGACGGCTCCTACGAGCAGTACTTC.

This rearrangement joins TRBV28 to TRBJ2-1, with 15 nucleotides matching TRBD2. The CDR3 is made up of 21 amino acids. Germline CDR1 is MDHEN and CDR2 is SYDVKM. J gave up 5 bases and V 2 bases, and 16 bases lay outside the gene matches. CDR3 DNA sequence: TGTGCCAGCAGTTTAAATAGTGGAGGACTAGCGGGAGGGCCCTACGACAATGAGCAGTTCTTC. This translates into CASSLNSGGLAGGPYDNEQFF.

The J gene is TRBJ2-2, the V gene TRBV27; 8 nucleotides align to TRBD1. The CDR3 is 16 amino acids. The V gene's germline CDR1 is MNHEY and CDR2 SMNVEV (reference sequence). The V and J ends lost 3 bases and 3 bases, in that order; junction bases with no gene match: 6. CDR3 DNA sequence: TGTGCCAGCAGTTTTGATCACAGGGGGGACACCGGGGAGCTGTTTTTT. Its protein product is CASSFDHRGDTGELFF.

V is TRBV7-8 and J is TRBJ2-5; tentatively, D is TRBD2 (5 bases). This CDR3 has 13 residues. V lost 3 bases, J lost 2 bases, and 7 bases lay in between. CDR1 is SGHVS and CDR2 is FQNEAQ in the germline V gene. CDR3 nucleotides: TGTGCCAGCAGCTTCACGGGACAAGAGACCCAGTACTTC. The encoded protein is CASSFTGQETQYF.

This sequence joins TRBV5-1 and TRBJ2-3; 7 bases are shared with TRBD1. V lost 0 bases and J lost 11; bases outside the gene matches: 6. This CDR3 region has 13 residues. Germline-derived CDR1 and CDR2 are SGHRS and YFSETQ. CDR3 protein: CASSLDGTEKQYF. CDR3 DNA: TGCGCCAGCAGCTTGGACGGGACAGAGAAGCAGTATTTT.

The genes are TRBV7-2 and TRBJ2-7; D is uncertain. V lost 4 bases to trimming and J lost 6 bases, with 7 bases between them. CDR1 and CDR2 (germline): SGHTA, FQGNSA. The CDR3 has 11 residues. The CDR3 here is CASSSPGEQYF. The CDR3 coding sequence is TGTGCCAGCAGCTCCCCGGGCGAGCAGTACTTC. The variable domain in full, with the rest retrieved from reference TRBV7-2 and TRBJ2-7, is GAGVSQSPSNKVTEKGKDVELRCDPISGHTALYWYRQSLGQGLEFLIYFQGNSAPDKSGLPSDRFSAERTGGSVSTLTIQRTQQEDSAVYLCASSSPGEQYFGPGTRLTVT.

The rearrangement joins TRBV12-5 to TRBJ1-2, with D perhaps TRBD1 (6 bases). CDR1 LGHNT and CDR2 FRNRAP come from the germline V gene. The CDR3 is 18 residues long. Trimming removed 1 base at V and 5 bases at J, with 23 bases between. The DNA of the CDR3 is TGTGCTAGTGGTTTGGGTACCCGGACAGCTGCAAGCACGTATGGCTACACCTTC. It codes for CASGLGTRTAASTYGYTF.

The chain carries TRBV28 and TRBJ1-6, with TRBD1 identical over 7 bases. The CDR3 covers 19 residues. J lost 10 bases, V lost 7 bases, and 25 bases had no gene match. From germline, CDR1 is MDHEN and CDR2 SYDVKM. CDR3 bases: TGTGCCAGCATCCCAAGAGGGGGCCGTCACCCCCATCAAGGATCACCCCTCCACTTT. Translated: CASIPRGGRHPHQGSPLHF.

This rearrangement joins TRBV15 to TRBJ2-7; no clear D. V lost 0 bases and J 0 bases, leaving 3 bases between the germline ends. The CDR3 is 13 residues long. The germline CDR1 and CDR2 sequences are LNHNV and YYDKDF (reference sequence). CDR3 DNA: TGTGCCACCAGCAGAGATTTCTCCTACGAGCAGTACTTC. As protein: CATSRDFSYEQYF.

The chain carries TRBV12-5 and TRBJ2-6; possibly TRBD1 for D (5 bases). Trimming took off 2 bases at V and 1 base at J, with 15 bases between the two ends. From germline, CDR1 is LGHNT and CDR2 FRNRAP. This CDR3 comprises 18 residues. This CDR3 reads CASGLPLGDRSGANVLTF. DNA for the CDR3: TGTGCTAGTGGTTTGCCCCTCGGCGACAGATCTGGGGCCAACGTCCTGACTTTC.

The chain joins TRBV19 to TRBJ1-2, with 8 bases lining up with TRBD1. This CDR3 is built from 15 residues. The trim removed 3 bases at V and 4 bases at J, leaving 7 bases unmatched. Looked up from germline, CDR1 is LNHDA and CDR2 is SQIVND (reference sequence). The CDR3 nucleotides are TGTGCCAGTAGTATCGATTGGACAGGGACCTATGGCTACACCTTC. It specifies CASSIDWTGTYGYTF. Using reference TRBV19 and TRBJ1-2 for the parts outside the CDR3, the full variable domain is DGGITQSPKYLFRKEGQNVTLSCEQNLNHDAMYWYRQDPGQGLRLIYYSQIVNDFQKGDIAEGYSVSREKKESFPLTVTSAQKNPTAFYLCASSIDWTGTYGYTFGSGTRLTVV.

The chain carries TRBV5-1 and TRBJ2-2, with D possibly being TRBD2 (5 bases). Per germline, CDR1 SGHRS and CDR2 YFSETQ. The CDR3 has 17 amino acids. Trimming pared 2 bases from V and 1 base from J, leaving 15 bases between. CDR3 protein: CASSFGNEGRNTGELFF. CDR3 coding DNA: TGCGCCAGCAGCTTCGGGAACGAGGGAAGGAACACCGGGGAGCTGTTTTTT.

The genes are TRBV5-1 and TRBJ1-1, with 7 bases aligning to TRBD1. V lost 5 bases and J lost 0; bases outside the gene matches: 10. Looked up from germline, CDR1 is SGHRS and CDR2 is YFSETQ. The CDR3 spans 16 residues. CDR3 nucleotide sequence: TGCGCCAGCAGACGGGACAGACTTAGCATGAACACTGAAGCTTTCTTT. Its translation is CASRRDRLSMNTEAFF.

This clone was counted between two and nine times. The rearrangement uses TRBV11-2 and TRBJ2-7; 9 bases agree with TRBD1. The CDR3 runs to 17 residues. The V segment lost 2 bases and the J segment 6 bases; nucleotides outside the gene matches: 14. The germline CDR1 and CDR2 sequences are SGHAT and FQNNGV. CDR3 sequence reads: CASSLRPSSGQGSEQYF. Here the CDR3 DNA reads TGTGCCAGCAGCTTACGCCCATCATCCGGACAGGGGAGCGAGCAGTACTTC.

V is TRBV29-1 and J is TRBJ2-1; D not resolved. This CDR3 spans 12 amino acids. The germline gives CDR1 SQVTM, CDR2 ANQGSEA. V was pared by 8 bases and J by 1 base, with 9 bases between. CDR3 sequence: CSSEGSYNEQFF. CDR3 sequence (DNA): TGCAGCTCCGAAGGATCCTACAATGAGCAGTTCTTC.

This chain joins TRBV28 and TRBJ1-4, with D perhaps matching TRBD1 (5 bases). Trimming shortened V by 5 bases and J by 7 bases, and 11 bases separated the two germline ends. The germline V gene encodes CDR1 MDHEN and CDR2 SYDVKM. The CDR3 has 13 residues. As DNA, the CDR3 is TGTGCCAGCAGTCGGGGGAGGGTTGAAAAACTGTTTTTT. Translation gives CASSRGRVEKLFF.

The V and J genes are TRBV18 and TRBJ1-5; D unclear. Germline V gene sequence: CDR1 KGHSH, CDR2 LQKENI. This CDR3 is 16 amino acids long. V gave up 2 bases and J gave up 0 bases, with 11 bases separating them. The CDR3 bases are TGTGCCAGCTCACCAGGGGTGGTTATTAGCAATCAGCCCCAGCATTTT. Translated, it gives CASSPGVVISNQPQHF.

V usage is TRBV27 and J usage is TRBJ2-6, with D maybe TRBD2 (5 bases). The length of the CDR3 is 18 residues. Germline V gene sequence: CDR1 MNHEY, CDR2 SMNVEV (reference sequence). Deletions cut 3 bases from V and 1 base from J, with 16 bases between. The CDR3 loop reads CASSLWPETKSGANVLTF. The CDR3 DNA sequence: TGTGCCAGCAGTTTGTGGCCAGAGACTAAGTCTGGGGCCAACGTCCTGACTTTC.

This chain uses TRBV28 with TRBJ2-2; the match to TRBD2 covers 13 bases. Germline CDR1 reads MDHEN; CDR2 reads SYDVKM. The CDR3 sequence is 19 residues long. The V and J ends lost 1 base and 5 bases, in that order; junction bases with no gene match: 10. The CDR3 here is CASSLSTGLAGVQTGELFF. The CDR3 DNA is TGTGCCAGCAGTTTATCGACTGGACTAGCGGGAGTACAAACCGGGGAGCTGTTTTTT.

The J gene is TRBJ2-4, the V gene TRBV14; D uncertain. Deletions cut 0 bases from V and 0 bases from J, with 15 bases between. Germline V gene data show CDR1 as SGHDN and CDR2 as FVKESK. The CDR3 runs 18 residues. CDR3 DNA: TGTGCCAGCAGCCAAGATGGGCAAACCAACCGAGCCAAAAACATTCAGTACTTC. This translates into CASSQDGQTNRAKNIQYF.

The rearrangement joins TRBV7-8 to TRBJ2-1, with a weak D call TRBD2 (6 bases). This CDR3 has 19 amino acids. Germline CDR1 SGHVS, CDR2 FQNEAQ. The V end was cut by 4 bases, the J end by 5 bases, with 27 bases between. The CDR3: CASSSPSGLLNPRNNEQFF. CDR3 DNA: TGTGCCAGCAGCTCACCATCGGGACTTTTAAATCCAAGAAACAATGAGCAGTTCTTC.